Below, 6 T cell receptor beta chains from the same sample are listed, as sequenced in a study of T-cell reconstitution after alpha-beta-depleted transplantation in children. Construction of the TCRbeta library involved unique molecular identifiers. MiXCR, run by TCRdb on the PCR reads, gives a single entry per CDR3 protein. Among around 500,000 distinct CDR3 sequences listed, roughly 23% were seen once. This specimen was PBMCs, mostly from graft donor cells, taken 360 days after TCRalphabeta/CD19-depleted stem cell transplant. These receptors were collected from a boy under two years old who had a stem cell transplant for acute myeloid leukemia, so the T cells may come from the graft donor.

The V and J genes are TRBV29-1 and TRBJ2-7; either TRBD1 or TRBD2 may supply D (5 bases each). The CDR3 runs to 14 residues. Germline V gene lookup returns CDR1 SQVTM and CDR2 ANQGSEA. V lost 6 bases and J 2 bases, leaving 17 bases between the germline ends. This CDR3 is CSVADLGPTYEQYF. As DNA, the CDR3 is TGCAGCGTCGCCGACTTGGGACCTACCTACGAGCAGTACTTC.

The V call is TRBV6-5, the J call TRBJ2-1; 8 bases are a match to TRBD2. Trimming removed 2 bases from V and 5 bases from J; junction bases left unmatched: 2. This CDR3 is built from 14 residues. In germline, CDR1 is MNHEY, CDR2 SVGAGI. CDR3 in DNA: TGTGCCAGCAGTTACGGGACTAGACACAATGAGCAGTTCTTC. Amino acid sequence: CASSYGTRHNEQFF.

This clonotype was counted between two and nine times. J is TRBJ2-7 and V is TRBV20-1, with unresolved D. Per the germline V gene, CDR1 is DFQATT and CDR2 is SNEGSKA (reference sequence). V was shortened by 1 base and J by 9 bases, with 19 bases between the two germline ends. There are 14 residues in the CDR3. The CDR3 bases are TGCAGTGCTAGAGCTCCCACCAGTGCTGCTGGGCAGTACTTC. It specifies CSARAPTSAAGQYF.

This clonotype was seen ten or more times. The chain carries TRBV19 and TRBJ2-3, with TRBD1 matching 7 bases. Germline CDR1 LNHDA, CDR2 SQIVND (reference sequence). V shed 3 bases and J 2 bases; nucleotides not matched to a gene: 8. The CDR3 loop spans 16 amino acids. For the CDR3, the DNA is TGTGCCAGTAGTATCCTGGGACAGCTCCTCACAGATACGCAGTATTTT. Translating it yields CASSILGQLLTDTQYF.

The gene calls are TRBV20-1 and TRBJ2-4; tentative D call: TRBD1 (6 bases). The CDR3 spans 14 residues. Looked up from germline, CDR1 is DFQATT and CDR2 is SNEGSKA (reference sequence). V lost 3 bases and J 9 bases, leaving 18 bases between the germline ends. The CDR3 protein is CSARLTGREGIQYF. The CDR3 DNA reads as TGCAGTGCTAGGCTCACAGGGCGAGAAGGCATTCAGTACTTC.

The rearrangement links TRBV20-1 to TRBJ2-3; TRBD1 aligns across 8 bases. The CDR3 length is 15 residues. Germline V CDR1 and CDR2: DFQATT, SNEGSKA (reference sequence). V lost 6 bases to trimming and J lost 3 bases; unmatched junction nucleotides: 11. CDR3 region: CSAHTGGSLTDTQYF. As DNA, the CDR3 is TGCAGTGCCCATACAGGGGGAAGCCTTACAGATACGCAGTATTTT.